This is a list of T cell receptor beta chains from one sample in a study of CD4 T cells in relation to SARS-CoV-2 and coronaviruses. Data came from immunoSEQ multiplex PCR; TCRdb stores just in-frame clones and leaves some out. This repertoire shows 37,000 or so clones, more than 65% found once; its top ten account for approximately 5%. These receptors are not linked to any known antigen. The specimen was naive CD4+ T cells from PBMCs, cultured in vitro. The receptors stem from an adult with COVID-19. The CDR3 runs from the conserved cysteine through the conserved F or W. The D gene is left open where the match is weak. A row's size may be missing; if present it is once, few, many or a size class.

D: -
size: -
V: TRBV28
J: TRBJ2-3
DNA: TGTGCCAGCAGATCAGGGACTAGCACAGATACGCAGTATTTT
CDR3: CASRSGTSTDTQYF

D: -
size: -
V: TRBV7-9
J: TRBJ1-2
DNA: TGTGCCAGCAGCCCGCCGGTAGCGCACATTAACTATGGCTACACCTTC
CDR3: CASSPPVAHINYGYTF

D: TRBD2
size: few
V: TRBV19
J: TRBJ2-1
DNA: TGTGCCAGTAGTAGGCGGGAGGATGAGCAGTTCTTC
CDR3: CASSRREDEQFF

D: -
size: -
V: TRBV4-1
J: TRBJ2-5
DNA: TGCGCCAGCAGCCAAGTTATTAAAGAGACCCAGTACTTC
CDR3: CASSQVIKETQYF

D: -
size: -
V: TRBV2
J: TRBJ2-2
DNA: TGTGCCAGCAAGGACCAAGGTACCGGGGAGCTGTTTTTT
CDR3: CASKDQGTGELFF

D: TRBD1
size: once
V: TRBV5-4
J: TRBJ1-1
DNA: TGTGCCAGCAGCCTCCACTACGAGGGGACAGGGACGGGAGCGGCAGCTTTCTTT
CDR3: CASSLHYEGTGTGAAAFF

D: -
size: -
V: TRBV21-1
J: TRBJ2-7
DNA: TGTGCCAGCAGCAAAGACAGGGGGTACGAGCAGTACTTC
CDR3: CASSKDRGYEQYF

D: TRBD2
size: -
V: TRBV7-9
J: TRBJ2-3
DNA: TGTGCCAGCAGCACCTCTGGGGGGGAGACAGATACGCAGTATTTT
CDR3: CASSTSGGETDTQYF

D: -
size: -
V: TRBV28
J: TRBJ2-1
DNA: TGTGCCAGCAGCGAGACAGACTCGAGCTCCTACAATGAGCAGTTCTTC
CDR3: CASSETDSSSYNEQFF

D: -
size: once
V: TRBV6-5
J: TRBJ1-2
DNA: TGTGCCAGCAGTCCGCAGCGAGGGGGCTATGGCTACACCTTC
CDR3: CASSPQRGGYGYTF

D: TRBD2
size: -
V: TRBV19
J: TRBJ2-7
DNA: TGTGCCAGTAGTTTTCCACTAGCGGCTTATAACGAGCAGTACTTC
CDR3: CASSFPLAAYNEQYF

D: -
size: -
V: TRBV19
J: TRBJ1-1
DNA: TGTGCCAGTATGGGGAGAGGTTCGCTCGCTGAAGCTTTCTTT
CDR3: CASMGRGSLAEAFF